The 8 T cell receptor beta chains below were found in one sample sequenced in a study of CD8+CD57+ T cells in acquired aplastic anemia. TCR beta VDJ and CDR3 were profiled, and genomic DNA was the template. TCRdb reprocessed the reads with MiXCR, giving one entry per CDR3 protein. The data contain some 200,000 distinct CDR3 sequences, roughly two thirds of them singletons. An expansion of CD8+CD57+ cells by flow cytometry had been shown in patients chosen for sequencing. The sequenced sample was sorted CD4+, CD8+, or CD8+CD57+ T cells (not recorded which) from PBMCs. These TCRs come from a human donor with aplastic anemia.

The J gene is TRBJ2-7, the V gene TRBV7-9; TRBD2 matches at 8 bases. In germline, CDR1 is SEHNR, CDR2 FQNEAQ (reference sequence). J was trimmed by 3 bases and V by 8 bases; bases with no gene match: 15. The length of the CDR3 is 16 residues. The CDR3 nucleotides read TGTGCCAGCGCAAAAGGGGCGGGGGGCAGATTCTACGAGCAGTACTTC. Protein: CASAKGAGGRFYEQYF.

The chain has TRBV15 and TRBJ1-1; a possible D gene is TRBD1 (6 bases). The CDR3 has 16 amino acids. Per germline, CDR1 LNHNV and CDR2 YYDKDF (reference sequence). The V end lost 1 base, the J end lost 0 bases, and 12 bases lay between the germline ends. CDR3 amino acids: CATSRGRGGMNTEAFF. DNA of the CDR3: TGTGCCACCAGCAGAGGCAGGGGCGGGATGAACACTGAAGCTTTCTTT.

The genes are TRBV7-2 and TRBJ1-1, with D unclear. The CDR3 totals 12 residues. CDR1 and CDR2 from the germline V gene are SGHTA and FQGNSA. Between the trimmed V and J ends, which lost 5 bases and 5 bases, there was a span of 9 bases. The CDR3 sequence: CASSPPWTEAFF. The CDR3, as DNA: TGTGCCAGCAGCCCCCCCTGGACTGAAGCTTTCTTT. Drawing the rest from reference TRBV7-2 and TRBJ1-1, the complete variable domain is GAGVSQSPSNKVTEKGKDVELRCDPISGHTALYWYRQSLGQGLEFLIYFQGNSAPDKSGLPSDRFSAERTGGSVSTLTIQRTQQEDSAVYLCASSPPWTEAFFGQGTRLTVV.

The chain uses TRBV10-2 and TRBJ2-3; TRBD1 matches at 9 bases. V was pared by 3 bases and J by 6 bases, with 10 bases of the junction left unmatched. CDR3 size: 16 residues. Germline CDR1 reads WSHSY; CDR2 reads SAAADI. This CDR3 is CASSESTGTGHDTQYF. The CDR3 DNA is TGCGCCAGCAGTGAATCGACCGGGACAGGGCATGATACGCAGTATTTT.

The chain recombines TRBV10-3 with TRBJ2-7; 9 bases fit TRBD2. Germline CDR1 and CDR2: ENHRY and SYGVKD. Trimming removed 5 bases from V and 2 bases from J; junction bases left unmatched: 7. The length of the CDR3 is 15 residues. CDR3 sequence reads: CAISPISSGTYEQYF. CDR3 nucleotide sequence: TGTGCCATCAGTCCCATTTCTAGCGGGACCTACGAGCAGTACTTC.

V is TRBV2 and J is TRBJ1-2, with TRBD1 as a possible D gene (6 bases). The germline gives CDR1 SNHLY, CDR2 FYNNEI. V lost 9 bases, J lost 1 base, and 12 bases lay in between. The CDR3 extends over 13 amino acids. The CDR3 region is CARSEDSNYGYTF. The CDR3 DNA is TGTGCCAGATCTGAGGACAGTAACTATGGCTACACCTTC.

On this clonotype: An end of the junction differs from the germline gene, which may be a read error. The chain uses TRBV5-1 and TRBJ1-1, with no clear D. CDR1 SGHRS and CDR2 YFSETQ come from the germline V gene. The CDR3 totals 14 residues. The CDR3 bases are TGTGCCAGTAGTATCGGACGGACGAACACTGAAGCTTTCTTT. As protein: CASSIGRTNTEAFF.

The rearrangement joins TRBV29-1 to TRBJ2-5; TRBD2 agrees at 9 bases. Germline V gene lookup returns CDR1 SQVTM and CDR2 ANQGSEA. The CDR3 is 14 amino acids. Trimming at V came to 7 bases and at J to 5 bases, leaving 11 bases not matched to a gene. The CDR3: CSATLAGRDETQYF. In DNA form, the CDR3 reads TGCAGCGCGACGCTAGCGGGACGGGACGAGACCCAGTACTTC. The complete variable domain, with remaining parts taken from reference TRBV29-1 and TRBJ2-5, reads SAVISQKPSRDICQRGTSLTIQCQVDSQVTMMFWYRQQPGQSLTLIATANQGSEATYESGFVIDKFPISRPNLTFSTLTVSNMSPEDSSIYLCSATLAGRDETQYFGPGTRLLVL.